This entry features one T cell receptor (beta chain) sequence. The antigen is not known. The CDR3 consists of 14 residues. V was shortened by 8 bases and J by 4 bases, with 17 bases between the two germline ends. Germline V gene sequence: CDR1 MDHEN, CDR2 SYDVKM. The data were produced by immunoSEQ multiplex PCR, yet TCRdb's version contains in-frame clones alone and is incomplete. The sample lists 250,000 to 300,000 clones; about 94% were seen once. This specimen belongs to a study of T cell responses to AZD1222 COVID-19 vaccine. Study-level results: Spike was spanned by vaccine-associated CD4 TCRs, with dominance at 160-218 and 743-854.

J is TRBJ1-2 and V is TRBV28; TRBD1 might be the D (5 bases). This material consisted of peripheral blood, taken 28 days after the second AZD1222 dose. This clonotype was sampled from an adult who received the AZD1222 COVID-19 vaccine. CDR3 amino acids: CASDARGSFYGYTF. The CDR3 nucleotides are TGTGCCAGCGACGCCCGGGGCAGCTTCTATGGCTACACCTTC.